The text below deals with one T cell receptor beta chain. V dropped 4 bases and J dropped 5 bases, with 9 bases sitting between them. This CDR3 spans 12 amino acids. Germline V gives CDR1 KGHSH, CDR2 LQKENI. The data stem from a study of STAT5B mutations in CD4+ large granular lymphocyte leukemia. Assay: immunoSEQ multiplex PCR; the TCRdb copy retains only in-frame clones and omits some. The sample carries approximately 30,000 clones, more than 65% recorded once. This clonotype was obtained from a human donor in good health. Sample: CD4+ T cells from blood buffy coats. This chain joins TRBV18 and TRBJ2-7; D is possibly TRBD1 (6 bases). The CDR3 DNA follows: TGTGCCAGCTCACTTACAGGGCACGAGCAGTACTTC. Protein sequence: CASSLTGHEQYF.